One sample yielded the 3 T cell receptor beta chains listed below, sequenced in a study of technical replicates of blood from a handful of donors. Clones were sequenced by immunoSEQ multiplex PCR, and TCRdb holds only the in-frame ones, with some missing. The sample consists of some 12,000 clones, roughly 92% of them appearing once. The sequencing input was PBMCs. These receptors were collected from a human donor in good health.

The gene calls are TRBV14 and TRBJ2-1, with a tentative D call TRBD1 (6 bases). Germline V gene data show CDR1 as SGHDN and CDR2 as FVKESK. CDR3 length: 14 amino acids. V was shortened by 5 bases and J by 6 bases, with 14 bases between the two germline ends. The chain's CDR3 is CASSEQGFPNEQFF. In nucleotides, the CDR3 is TGTGCCAGCAGCGAACAGGGATTTCCCAATGAGCAGTTCTTC.

The CDR3 loop is CAWSLIAETQYF. CDR3 in DNA: TGTGCCTGGAGTCTGATCGCGGAGACCCAGTACTTC. The chain links TRBV30 to TRBJ2-5, with D hard to call. V was shortened by 2 bases and J by 5 bases, with 9 bases between the two germline ends. This CDR3 spans 12 amino acids. Germline-derived CDR1 and CDR2 are GTSNPN and SVGIG (reference sequence).

This chain connects TRBV25-1 to TRBJ2-7; 7 bases fit TRBD1. Germline CDR1 reads MGHDK; CDR2 reads SYGVNS. The CDR3 runs 15 residues. With 3 bases clipped from V and 4 bases from J, the junction kept 9 bases outside the gene matches. The CDR3 loop reads CASSDPGQGVYEQYF. The CDR3 DNA sequence: TGTGCCAGCAGTGACCCTGGGCAGGGGGTTTACGAGCAGTACTTC.